This passage covers 6 T cell receptor beta chains from one sample sequenced in a study of blood T cell repertoires in COVID-19. Using immunoSEQ multiplex PCR, the repertoire was profiled, and TCRdb retains in-frame clones only, with some absent. The table has about 330,000 clones, about 87% seen once. Material for sequencing was PBMCs or T cells enriched from blood (not recorded which). The receptors stem from a woman aged 25 to 39 who had recovered from COVID-19.

This rearrangement joins TRBV29-1 to TRBJ1-1; weak D call: TRBD1 (5 bases). CDR3 length equals 15 residues. Germline lookup yields CDR1 SQVTM and CDR2 ANQGSEA. Trimming shortened V by 3 bases and J by 8 bases, and 22 bases separated the two germline ends. Written as DNA, the CDR3 is TGCAGCGTTGAGTATTCGAGTCGGGCGGGGGGGGAAGCTTTCTTT. It specifies CSVEYSSRAGGEAFF.

The chain couples TRBV13 to TRBJ1-1; TRBD1 matches at 9 bases. In germline, CDR1 is PRHDT, CDR2 FYEKMQ (reference sequence). The V and J ends lost 2 bases and 3 bases, in that order; junction bases with no gene match: 4. CDR3 length equals 15 residues. The CDR3 protein is CASSLQGQGYTEAFF. The DNA for the CDR3 is TGTGCCAGCAGCTTACAGGGACAGGGATACACTGAAGCTTTCTTT.

J is TRBJ1-2 and V is TRBV6-5, with D possibly TRBD1 on 5 matching bases. This CDR3 comprises 12 residues. CDR1 is MNHEY, CDR2 SVGAGI, per germline. V was clipped by 5 bases and J by 5 bases, with 9 bases between them. In DNA form, the CDR3 reads TGTGCCAGCAGTACTTCAGGGTATGGCTACACCTTC. The encoded protein is CASSTSGYGYTF.

The count of this clone is one. J is TRBJ1-4 and V is TRBV5-1; D is unclear. This CDR3 comprises 15 residues. Trimming shortened V by 2 bases and J by 0 bases, and 8 bases separated the two germline ends. The germline V gene has CDR1 SGHRS and CDR2 YFSETQ. Written as DNA, the CDR3 is TGCGCCAGCAGCTTTAACAGCCCAACTAATGAAAAACTGTTTTTT. It specifies CASSFNSPTNEKLFF.

This clone was observed a single time. The chain is built from TRBV20-1 and TRBJ1-2; unclear D gene. The germline V and J ends were trimmed by 3 bases and 6 bases, with 14 bases remaining between them. The CDR3 loop spans 13 amino acids. The V gene's germline CDR1 is DFQATT and CDR2 SNEGSKA (reference sequence). CDR3 protein: CSASNINEDGYTF. CDR3 nucleotide sequence: TGCAGTGCTAGTAACATAAATGAAGATGGCTACACCTTC.

The chain employs TRBV25-1 and TRBJ2-7; D might be TRBD1 (6 bases). Germline V gene data show CDR1 as MGHDK and CDR2 as SYGVNS. V lost 2 bases and J lost 7, with 12 bases in between. This CDR3 region has 13 residues. CDR3 protein: CASSEEGVREQYF. The CDR3 DNA follows: TGTGCCAGCAGTGAAGAGGGGGTAAGGGAGCAGTACTTC.